This T cell receptor (beta chain) stems from a study of T cells in Graves' hyperthyroidism and ophthalmopathy. General study points: Ophthalmopathy onset followed model prediction by a median approximately six months.

TCR beta CDR3 region amplification was performed from RNA transcripts. Primed by the HTBI set, a first-round RT-PCR was run on the TCR CDR3. One entry per CDR3 protein, called by TCRdb with MiXCR from the multiplex PCR reads. The table has about 640,000 distinct CDR3 sequences, around 20% seen once. CDR1 is DFQATT and CDR2 is SNEGSKA in the germline V gene (reference sequence). This CDR3 has 15 residues. V was clipped by 0 bases and J by 2 bases, with 12 bases between them. This clonotype was detected ten times or more. As yet, its antigen is unknown. Any patient presenting with uncontrolled infection, other autoimmune disease, pregnancy or lactation was left out.

The TCR originated in a man aged 25 to 40 with Graves' ophthalmopathy. The V and J genes are TRBV20-1 and TRBJ2-3; no clear D gene. Sequences were obtained from blood. In nucleotides, the CDR3 is TGCAGTGCTAGAGACCGACTGTCTACCACAGATACGCAGTATTTT. Translation: CSARDRLSTTDTQYF.